This paragraph reports one T cell receptor (beta chain). Antigen: not known. The record originates from a study of identifying expanded T cells in peripheral blood. Points from the study as a whole: Roughly 1.2 clones differed between technical replicates, versus around 15 and 19 over time. Clone count variance between approximately two-week samples rose with total template count.

This CDR3 has 11 amino acids. Germline CDR1 WSHSY, CDR2 SAAADI. V gave up 4 bases and J gave up 7 bases, with 5 bases separating them. Sequenced by immunoSEQ multiplex PCR; TCRdb stores in-frame clones only, minus some. The sample records tens of thousands of clones, 88% being singletons. Healthy donors had no documented immune events, such as infections, while sampled. The TCR comes from a person aged 18-69 years in good health. The sequenced sample was blood. This chain joins TRBV10-2 and TRBJ2-1; D is unresolved. In DNA form, the CDR3 reads TGCGCCAGCAGTGCGACTAATGAGCAGTTCTTC. Its protein product is CASSATNEQFF.